The 22 T cell receptor beta chains below all came from one sample that was sequenced in a study of CD8 T cells in ankylosing spondylitis. Each CDR3 protein gets one entry after TCRdb re-called the 5' RACE reads with MiXCR. The data hold 180,000 or so distinct CDR3 sequences, with roughly 12% observed a single time. Sequenced material: blood, either unsorted or a sorted T cell fraction (not recorded which). The receptor source for this set is a male donor with ankylosing spondylitis or in good health (not recorded which).

The rearrangement uses TRBV20-1 and TRBJ2-1, with TRBD2 matching over 9 bases. Germline V CDR1 and CDR2: DFQATT, SNEGSKA (reference sequence). The V gene end was trimmed by 4 bases and the J gene end by 7 bases; junction bases not matched to a gene: 5. The CDR3 runs to 13 residues. Here the CDR3 DNA reads TGCAGTGCTAAGCGGGAGGTGAGAAATGAGCAGTTCTTC. It codes for CSAKREVRNEQFF.

In this sample, this clonotype turned up many times. The V call is TRBV6-1, the J call TRBJ1-2; 7 bases are shared with TRBD1. This CDR3 spans 13 amino acids. J lost 6 bases, V lost 6 bases, and 7 bases had no gene match. Looked up from germline, CDR1 is MNHNS and CDR2 is SASEGT. This CDR3 is CASRRQGEHGYTF. CDR3 DNA sequence: TGTGCCAGCAGGAGACAGGGTGAACATGGCTACACCTTC.

In its sample, this clonotype was seen many times. This chain uses TRBV15 with TRBJ2-2; weak D call: TRBD2 (5 bases). CDR1 LNHNV and CDR2 YYDKDF come from the germline V gene (reference sequence). V was trimmed by 2 bases and J by 3 bases, leaving 10 bases between them. The CDR3 has 15 amino acids. The CDR3 region is CATSRRRADTGELFF. The CDR3, as DNA: TGTGCCACCAGCAGACGGCGGGCGGACACCGGGGAGCTGTTTTTT.

The J gene is TRBJ1-4, the V gene TRBV2; TRBD1 aligns across 10 bases. From germline, CDR1 is SNHLY and CDR2 FYNNEI. V lost 7 bases, J lost 5 bases, and 13 bases stayed unmatched. The CDR3 runs 17 residues. The CDR3 bases are TGTGCCAGCACTAAAGGGCGGGGACAGGGGAGAAATGAAAAACTGTTTTTT. This codes for CASTKGRGQGRNEKLFF.

This clonotype was seen repeatedly, ten times or more. This chain links TRBV9 with TRBJ1-2, with 7 bases that match TRBD1. With V trimmed by 2 bases and J by 2 bases, 6 bases remained unmatched. The CDR3 sequence is 15 residues long. Looked up from germline, CDR1 is SGDLS and CDR2 is YYNGEE. CDR3 loop: CASSVAGQTNYGYTF. The CDR3 region has the DNA TGTGCCAGCAGCGTCGCGGGACAGACGAACTATGGCTACACCTTC.

At least ten counts were recorded for this clonotype. The chain employs TRBV20-1 and TRBJ1-6; D possibly corresponds to TRBD1 (6 bases). The germline CDR1 and CDR2 sequences are DFQATT and SNEGSKA (reference sequence). Trimming left V 2 bases short and J 8 bases short, with 10 bases between. CDR3 length: 13 amino acids. CDR3: CSARRGGDSPLHF. CDR3 sequence (DNA): TGCAGTGCTAGAAGGGGGGGTGATTCACCCCTCCACTTT.

The sample holds many counts of this clonotype. The chain recombines TRBV12-3 or TRBV12-4 with TRBJ2-3; 7 bases map to TRBD2. V lost 5 bases and J lost 4; bases outside the gene matches: 6. The CDR3 covers 14 residues. The DNA for the CDR3 is TGTGCCAGCAGTCCGGGAGGCACGGCAGATACGCAGTATTTT. Translation gives CASSPGGTADTQYF.

This clonotype was counted at least ten times. V is TRBV15 and J is TRBJ1-5, with no clear D. The V end lost 3 bases, the J end lost 4 bases, and 7 bases lay between the germline ends. This CDR3 has 13 residues. Germline lookup yields CDR1 LNHNV and CDR2 YYDKDF (reference sequence). CDR3 sequence reads: CATSSKRNQPQHF. In DNA form, the CDR3 reads TGTGCCACCAGCAGCAAGCGAAATCAGCCCCAGCATTTT.

The chain is built from TRBV10-3 and TRBJ1-4, with 8 bases fitting TRBD1. The CDR3 contains 14 residues. CDR1 ENHRY and CDR2 SYGVKD come from the germline V gene. Trimming cost V 2 bases and J 8 bases; bases outside gene matches: 4. CDR3 amino acids: CAISEGQGQEKLFF. CDR3 DNA sequence: TGTGCCATCAGTGAGGGACAGGGCCAGGAAAAACTGTTTTTT.

This clonotype has ten or more counts. The V gene is TRBV20-1, the J gene TRBJ1-4; weak D call: TRBD1 (5 bases). V was trimmed by 4 bases and J by 7 bases, leaving 13 bases between them. CDR1 DFQATT and CDR2 SNEGSKA come from the germline V gene (reference sequence). The CDR3 totals 13 residues. The CDR3 region has the DNA TGCAGTGCTACCGGGACCGGTGGTGAAAAACTGTTTTTT. It specifies CSATGTGGEKLFF.

This clonotype has just one count. This may be a read error: a much more frequent sequence differs by one nucleotide. J is TRBJ2-5 and V is TRBV11-2; the D gene is possibly TRBD2 (6 bases). This CDR3 has 15 amino acids. Germline V lookup: CDR1 SGHAT, CDR2 FQNNGV. CDR3 residues: CVSSLDGTEGETQYF. The CDR3 nucleotides are TGTGTCAGCAGCTTAGATGGGACTGAGGGGGAGACCCAGTACTTC.

At least ten counts were recorded for this clonotype. The chain's CDR3 is CASSLVAAGSAYQETQYF. CDR3 coding DNA: TGTGCCAGCAGCTTGGTAGCGGCCGGAAGCGCGTACCAAGAGACCCAGTACTTC. The rearrangement joins TRBV5-6 to TRBJ2-5, with D possibly TRBD2 on 6 matching bases. Germline V gene data show CDR1 as SGHDT and CDR2 as YYEEEE. This CDR3 is 18 amino acids long. The V and J ends lost 0 bases and 0 bases respectively, with 18 bases between them.

This clonotype was counted many times. This chain uses TRBV14 with TRBJ2-2; tentative D call: TRBD2 (6 bases). From germline, CDR1 is SGHDN and CDR2 FVKESK. Trimming shortened V by 4 bases and J by 6 bases, and 12 bases separated the two germline ends. This CDR3 spans 14 amino acids. CDR3 residues: CASSPRSGAGELFF. The DNA of the CDR3 is TGTGCCAGCAGCCCGAGATCGGGGGCCGGGGAGCTGTTTTTT. Combining the CDR3 with reference TRBV14 and TRBJ2-2 gives the whole variable domain EAGVTQFPSHSVIEKGQTVTLRCDPISGHDNLYWYRRVMGKEIKFLLHFVKESKQDESGMPNNRFLAERTGGTYSTLKVQPAELEDSGVYFCASSPRSGAGELFFGEGSRLTVL.

A few counts support this clonotype. The J gene is TRBJ2-1, the V gene TRBV7-2, with 12 positions matching TRBD2. CDR3 length: 16 residues. Losses at the gene ends were 4 bases for V and 3 bases for J; bases not matched to a gene: 4. CDR1 is SGHTA and CDR2 is FQGNSA in the germline V gene. CDR3 loop: CASSSKLAGGYNEQFF. CDR3 DNA sequence: TGTGCCAGCAGCTCGAAACTAGCGGGGGGCTACAATGAGCAGTTCTTC.

This clonotype was seen at least ten times. The CDR3 DNA follows: TGCAGCGTTGACATGCCTAGCGGGATCGGGGAGACCCAGTACTTC. This translates into CSVDMPSGIGETQYF. The chain employs TRBV29-1 and TRBJ2-5, with 9 bases matching TRBD2. Looked up from germline, CDR1 is SQVTM and CDR2 is ANQGSEA. Unmatched junction bases numbered 10, after V lost 3 bases and J lost 5 bases. The CDR3 is 15 amino acids.

This clonotype was seen a few times. This chain links TRBV5-4 with TRBJ2-1; 13 bases agree with TRBD2. V trimming: 1 base; J trimming: 1 base; junction bases outside the gene matches: 2. Per the germline V gene, CDR1 is SGHNT and CDR2 is YYREEE (reference sequence). This CDR3 comprises 17 residues. CDR3 bases: TGTGCCAGCAGCTTGTCACTAGCGGGAGGGTCCTACAATGAGCAGTTCTTC. It codes for CASSLSLAGGSYNEQFF.

The chain recombines TRBV6-2 or TRBV6-3 with TRBJ1-1, with 7 bases identical to TRBD1. The junction had 14 bases not matched to a gene; V was cut back by 6 bases and J by 4 bases. Germline CDR1 is MNHEY and CDR2 is SVGEGT. The CDR3 has 16 amino acids. CDR3 sequence reads: CASSPLGGQTITEAFF. The CDR3 DNA follows: TGTGCCAGCAGCCCCCTCGGGGGACAGACCATCACTGAAGCTTTCTTT.

This clonotype was seen only a few times. The CDR3 is CASSLRGLAGIGTDTQYF. The CDR3 DNA follows: TGTGCCAGCAGCTTAAGGGGACTAGCGGGAATAGGTACAGATACGCAGTATTTT. The chain has TRBV11-1 and TRBJ2-3, with 13 positions matching TRBD2. CDR1 and CDR2 from the germline V gene are SGHAT and FQDESV (reference sequence). Unmatched junction bases numbered 8, after V lost 2 bases and J lost 3 bases. There are 18 residues in the CDR3.

This clonotype was detected ten times or more. One end of the junction varies from germline; a read error may be responsible. The V and J genes are TRBV2 and TRBJ2-1, with D perhaps TRBD1 or TRBD2 (6 bases each). CDR1 SNHLY and CDR2 FYNNEI come from the germline V gene. There are 11 residues in the CDR3. The CDR3 here is CASTLGPRGLF. CDR3 bases: TGTGCCAGCACCCTGGGGCCCCGGGGGCTCTTC.

Many counts were recorded for this clonotype. The CDR3 region is CASSPGLAGGSSYNEQFF. CDR3 coding DNA: TGCGCCAGCAGCCCGGGACTAGCGGGGGGTAGCTCCTACAATGAGCAGTTCTTC. This chain joins TRBV5-1 and TRBJ2-1; 15 bases are shared with TRBD2. V shed 4 bases, J shed 0 bases, and the junction held 5 bases outside the gene matches. This CDR3 spans 18 amino acids. Looked up from germline, CDR1 is SGHRS and CDR2 is YFSETQ.

V and J are TRBV11-2 and TRBJ2-1; 13 bases fit TRBD2. CDR3 size: 16 residues. Losses at the gene ends were 5 bases for V and 6 bases for J; bases not matched to a gene: 7. The germline V gene encodes CDR1 SGHAT and CDR2 FQNNGV. The CDR3 DNA follows: TGTGCCAGCAGCCCTGGACTAGCGGGGGCTCTCAATGAGCAGTTCTTC. Translating gives CASSPGLAGALNEQFF.

This clonotype was observed at least ten times. The rearrangement uses TRBV10-3 and TRBJ2-1; 8 nucleotides line up with TRBD2. The V segment lost 3 bases and the J segment 4 bases; nucleotides outside the gene matches: 8. CDR3 length equals 16 residues. The germline V gene has CDR1 ENHRY and CDR2 SYGVKD. This CDR3 reads CAISDLERGRYNEQFF. As DNA, the CDR3 is TGTGCCATCAGTGATCTTGAGCGGGGGCGTTACAATGAGCAGTTCTTC.